A single sample is the source of the 5 T cell receptor beta chains below, sequenced in a study of control samples from healthy donors and cancer patients. Here immunoSEQ multiplex PCR was the method, and the copy in TCRdb shows in-frame clones only, minus some. This sample has 100,000 to 150,000 clones, with roughly 84% found just once. Sequencing input: blood. These receptors came from a man between 50 and 59 years old in good health.

The rearrangement joins TRBV28 to TRBJ1-1; D not certain. CDR1 and CDR2 (germline): MDHEN, SYDVKM. The CDR3 has 15 amino acids. V lost 5 bases and J 4 bases, leaving 17 bases between the germline ends. The CDR3 loop reads CASSPRRGGGTEAFF. CDR3 DNA: TGTGCCAGCAGTCCTAGGCGGGGTGGTGGCACTGAAGCTTTCTTT. The whole variable domain, remainder taken from reference TRBV28 and TRBJ1-1, is DVKVTQSSRYLVKRTGEKVFLECVQDMDHENMFWYRQDPGLGLRLIYFSYDVKMKEKGDIPEGYSVSREKKERFSLILESASTNQTSMYLCASSPRRGGGTEAFFGQGTRLTVV.

This clone was seen only once. The rearrangement links TRBV10-3 to TRBJ1-1; no clear D gene. CDR1 and CDR2 from the germline V gene are ENHRY and SYGVKD. The V end was cut by 2 bases, the J end by 1 base, with 8 bases between. This CDR3 is 14 amino acids long. CDR3 nucleotide sequence: TGTGCCATCAGTGAGAATCGGGGGAACACTGAAGCTTTCTTT. Translating it yields CAISENRGNTEAFF.

This clone was seen only once. The chain uses TRBV30 and TRBJ1-3; D is undetermined. The CDR3 length is 14 residues. Trimming stripped 2 bases from V and 4 bases from J, with 12 bases between. CDR1 GTSNPN and CDR2 SVGIG come from the germline V gene (reference sequence). CDR3 sequence reads: CAWSIVGEGNTIYF. The DNA for the CDR3 is TGTGCCTGGAGTATTGTAGGAGAAGGAAACACCATATATTTT.

The chain employs TRBV9 and TRBJ1-6; D not resolved. This CDR3 has 16 amino acids. Deletions cut 5 bases from V and 7 bases from J, with 19 bases between. The germline gives CDR1 SGDLS, CDR2 YYNGEE. The CDR3, as DNA: TGTGCCAGCAGGGGTTCAGTGCAGGCCTTGAATTCACCCCTCCACTTT. It yields the protein CASRGSVQALNSPLHF.

The chain uses TRBV6-5 and TRBJ1-1, with D perhaps matching TRBD1 (6 bases). The CDR3 is 12 amino acids. Germline V gives CDR1 MNHEY, CDR2 SVGAGI. Trimming took off 0 bases at V and 11 bases at J, with 10 bases between the two ends. The CDR3 loop is CASSYSGGFAFF. The CDR3 DNA is TGTGCCAGCAGTTACTCGGGGGGCTTCGCTTTCTTT.